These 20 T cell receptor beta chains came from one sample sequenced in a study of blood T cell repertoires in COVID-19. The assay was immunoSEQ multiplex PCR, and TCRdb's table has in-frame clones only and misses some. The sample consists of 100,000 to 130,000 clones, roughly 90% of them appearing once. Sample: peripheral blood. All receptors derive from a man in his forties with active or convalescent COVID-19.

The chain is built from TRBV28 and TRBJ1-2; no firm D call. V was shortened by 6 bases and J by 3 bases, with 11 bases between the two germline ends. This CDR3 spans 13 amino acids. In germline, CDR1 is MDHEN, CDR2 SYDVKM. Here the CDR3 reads CASSTTSHYGYTF. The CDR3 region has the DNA TGTGCCAGCAGCACGACATCCCACTATGGCTACACCTTC.

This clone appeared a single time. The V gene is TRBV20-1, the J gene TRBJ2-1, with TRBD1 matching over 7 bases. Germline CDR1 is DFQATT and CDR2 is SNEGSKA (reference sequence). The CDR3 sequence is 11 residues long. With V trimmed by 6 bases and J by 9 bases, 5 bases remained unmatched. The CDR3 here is CSAKQGFEQFF. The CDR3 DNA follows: TGCAGTGCCAAACAGGGGTTTGAGCAGTTCTTC.

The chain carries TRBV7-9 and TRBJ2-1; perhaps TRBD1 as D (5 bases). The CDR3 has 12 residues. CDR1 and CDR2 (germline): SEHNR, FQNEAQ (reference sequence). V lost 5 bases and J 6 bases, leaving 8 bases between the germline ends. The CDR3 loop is CASSIDSNEQFF. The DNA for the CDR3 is TGTGCCAGCAGCATAGACAGCAATGAGCAGTTCTTC. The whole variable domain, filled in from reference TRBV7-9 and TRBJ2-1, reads DTGVSQNPRHKITKRGQNVTFRCDPISEHNRLYWYRQTLGQGPEFLTYFQNEAQLEKSRLLSDRFSAERPKGSFSTLEIQRTEQGDSAMYLCASSIDSNEQFFGPGTRLTVL.

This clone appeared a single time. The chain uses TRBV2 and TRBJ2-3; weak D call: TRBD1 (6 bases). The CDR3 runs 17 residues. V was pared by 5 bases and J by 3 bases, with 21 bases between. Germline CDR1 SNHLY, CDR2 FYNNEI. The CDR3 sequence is CASSLALTGLVTDTQYF. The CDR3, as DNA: TGTGCCAGCAGTCTGGCCCTGACAGGATTAGTAACAGATACGCAGTATTTT.

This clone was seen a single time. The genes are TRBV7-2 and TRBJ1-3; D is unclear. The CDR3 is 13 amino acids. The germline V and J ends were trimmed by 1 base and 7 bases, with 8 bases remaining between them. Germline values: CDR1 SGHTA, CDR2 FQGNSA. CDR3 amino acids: CASSLVGGNTIYF. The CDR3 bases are TGTGCCAGCAGCTTAGTAGGAGGGAACACCATATATTTT. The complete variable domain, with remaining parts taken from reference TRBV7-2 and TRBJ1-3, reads GAGVSQSPSNKVTEKGKDVELRCDPISGHTALYWYRQSLGQGLEFLIYFQGNSAPDKSGLPSDRFSAERTGGSVSTLTIQRTQQEDSAVYLCASSLVGGNTIYFGEGSWLTVV.

The CDR3: CASSWDREKLFF. Here the CDR3 DNA reads TGTGCCAGCTCCTGGGACAGGGAAAAACTGTTTTTT. The chain links TRBV6-5 to TRBJ1-4, with 8 bases aligning to TRBD1. This CDR3 spans 12 amino acids. V trimming: 8 bases; J trimming: 8 bases; junction bases outside the gene matches: 4. Germline V gene sequence: CDR1 MNHEY, CDR2 SVGAGI.

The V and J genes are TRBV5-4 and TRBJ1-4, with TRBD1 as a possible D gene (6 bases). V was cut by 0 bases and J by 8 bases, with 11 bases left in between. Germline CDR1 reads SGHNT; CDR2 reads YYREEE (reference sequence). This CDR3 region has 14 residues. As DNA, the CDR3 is TGTGCCAGCAGCTTGGACAGGGTAGGGGAAAAACTGTTTTTT. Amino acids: CASSLDRVGEKLFF.

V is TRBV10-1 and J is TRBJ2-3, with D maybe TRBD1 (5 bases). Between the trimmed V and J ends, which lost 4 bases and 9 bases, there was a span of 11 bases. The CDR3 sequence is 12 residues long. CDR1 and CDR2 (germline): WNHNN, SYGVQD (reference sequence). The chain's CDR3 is CASSAGSDTQYF. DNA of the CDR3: TGCGCCAGCAGTGCAGGGTCTGACACGCAGTATTTT.

The CDR3 loop reads CASSLGQGRDQPQHF. The DNA of the CDR3 is TGTGCCAGCAGCTTAGGTCAGGGTAGGGATCAGCCCCAGCATTTT. The V call is TRBV7-9, the J call TRBJ1-5; D is perhaps TRBD1 (5 bases). This CDR3 is 15 amino acids long. The ends were cut back, 1 base at V and 5 bases at J, with 12 bases in the middle. Germline V gives CDR1 SEHNR, CDR2 FQNEAQ (reference sequence).

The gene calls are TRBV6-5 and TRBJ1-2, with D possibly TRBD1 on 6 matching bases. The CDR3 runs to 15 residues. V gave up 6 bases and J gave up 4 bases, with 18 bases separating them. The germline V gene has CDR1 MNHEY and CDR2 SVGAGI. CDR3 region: CASRAGRGGSYGYTF. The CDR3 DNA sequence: TGTGCCAGCAGGGCCGGGCGGGGGGGCAGCTATGGCTACACCTTC.

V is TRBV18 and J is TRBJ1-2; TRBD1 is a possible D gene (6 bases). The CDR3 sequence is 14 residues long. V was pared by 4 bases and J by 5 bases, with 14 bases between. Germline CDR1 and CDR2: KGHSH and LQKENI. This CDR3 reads CASSQGQGTYGYTF. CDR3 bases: TGTGCCAGCTCACAGGGGCAGGGGACGTATGGCTACACCTTC.

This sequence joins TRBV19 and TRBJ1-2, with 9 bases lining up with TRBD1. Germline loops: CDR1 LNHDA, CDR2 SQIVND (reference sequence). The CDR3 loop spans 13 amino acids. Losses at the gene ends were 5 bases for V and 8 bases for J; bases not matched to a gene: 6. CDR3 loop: CASSPGTGMGYTF. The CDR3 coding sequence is TGTGCCAGTAGTCCCGGGACAGGGATGGGCTACACCTTC.

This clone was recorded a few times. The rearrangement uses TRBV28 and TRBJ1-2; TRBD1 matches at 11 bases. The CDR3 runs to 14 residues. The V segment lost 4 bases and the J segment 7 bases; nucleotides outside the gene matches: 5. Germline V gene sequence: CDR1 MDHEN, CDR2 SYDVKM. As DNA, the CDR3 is TGTGCCAGCAGTTCCTGGACAGGGGGCTTTGGCTACACCTTC. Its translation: CASSSWTGGFGYTF.

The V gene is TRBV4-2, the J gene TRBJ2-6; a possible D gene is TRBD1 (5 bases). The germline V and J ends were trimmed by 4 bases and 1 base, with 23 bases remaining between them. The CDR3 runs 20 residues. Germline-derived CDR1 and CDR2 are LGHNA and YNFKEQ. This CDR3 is CASSPLSFTGPISGANVLTF. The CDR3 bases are TGTGCCAGCAGCCCCTTATCTTTTACAGGACCGATTTCTGGGGCCAACGTCCTGACTTTC.

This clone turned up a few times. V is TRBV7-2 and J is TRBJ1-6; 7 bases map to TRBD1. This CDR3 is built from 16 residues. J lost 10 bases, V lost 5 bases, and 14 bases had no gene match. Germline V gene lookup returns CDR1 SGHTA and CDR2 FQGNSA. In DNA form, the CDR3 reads TGTGCCAGCAGCCTGACAGGGCCGAGGGGGAGCTCACCCCTCCACTTT. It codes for CASSLTGPRGSSPLHF.

The DNA for the CDR3 is TGCGCCAGCAGCCTTAGCCGGGACAGGGGGTCACCCCTCCACTTT. The encoded protein is CASSLSRDRGSPLHF. This rearrangement joins TRBV4-3 to TRBJ1-6; 11 nucleotides align to TRBD1. The CDR3 consists of 15 residues. J lost 10 bases, V lost 4 bases, and 6 bases had no gene match. The germline V gene has CDR1 LGHNA and CDR2 YSLEER.

CDR3 coding DNA: TGTGCCAGCAGCTTAGGGACAGCCTCCTACGAGCAGTACTTC. This translates into CASSLGTASYEQYF. This rearrangement joins TRBV7-9 to TRBJ2-7; D may be TRBD1 (6 bases). Germline loops: CDR1 SEHNR, CDR2 FQNEAQ (reference sequence). Trimming took 1 base from V and 0 from J, leaving 7 bases between them. The CDR3 has 14 amino acids. Variable domain in full (rest from reference TRBV7-9 and TRBJ2-7): DTGVSQNPRHKITKRGQNVTFRCDPISEHNRLYWYRQTLGQGPEFLTYFQNEAQLEKSRLLSDRFSAERPKGSFSTLEIQRTEQGDSAMYLCASSLGTASYEQYFGPGTRLTVT.

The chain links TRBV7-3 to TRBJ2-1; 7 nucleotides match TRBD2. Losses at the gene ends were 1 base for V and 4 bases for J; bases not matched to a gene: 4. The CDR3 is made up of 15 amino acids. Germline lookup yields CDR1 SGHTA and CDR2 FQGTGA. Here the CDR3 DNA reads TGTGCCAGCAGCTTAAGCCTAGCGGAGTACAATGAGCAGTTCTTC. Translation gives CASSLSLAEYNEQFF.

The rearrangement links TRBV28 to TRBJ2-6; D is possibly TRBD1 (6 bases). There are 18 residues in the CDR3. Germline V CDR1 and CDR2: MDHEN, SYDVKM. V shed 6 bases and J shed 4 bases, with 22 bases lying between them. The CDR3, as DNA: TGTGCCAGCAGACACCCCGCAGGGGCCGCAGGAGGGGCCAACGTCCTGACTTTC. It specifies CASRHPAGAAGGANVLTF.

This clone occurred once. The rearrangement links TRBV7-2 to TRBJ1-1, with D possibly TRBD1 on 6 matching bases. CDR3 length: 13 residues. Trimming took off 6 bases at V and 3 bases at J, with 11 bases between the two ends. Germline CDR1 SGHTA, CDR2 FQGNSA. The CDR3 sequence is CASSPRQDTEAFF. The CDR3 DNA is TGTGCCAGCAGTCCTCGACAGGACACTGAAGCTTTCTTT.